These 30 T cell receptor beta chains share one sample of origin, sequenced in a study of graft-versus-host responses after intestinal transplantation. The method was immunoSEQ multiplex PCR; TCRdb's version includes in-frame clones alone and lacks a portion of them. The table lists about 35,000 clones, just under 95% of them singletons. The sample in question was PBMCs, obtained 16 days after intestinal transplant. All receptors derive from a human patient who received an intestinal transplant, so some T cells may come from the graft donor.

The chain uses TRBV10-3 and TRBJ2-7; the D gene is possibly TRBD2 (7 bases). Germline V gives CDR1 ENHRY, CDR2 SYGVKD. Trimming removed 0 bases from V and 2 bases from J, with 11 bases in between. The CDR3 covers 15 residues. CDR3: CAISESAGAPYEQYF. The CDR3 region has the DNA TGTGCCATCAGTGAGTCGGCGGGGGCACCCTACGAGCAGTACTTC.

The V call is TRBV9, the J call TRBJ1-1; 9 bases agree with TRBD1. This CDR3 is 18 amino acids long. V lost 0 bases, J lost 1 base, and 10 bases stayed unmatched. CDR1 SGDLS and CDR2 YYNGEE come from the germline V gene. CDR3 nucleotide sequence: TGTGCCAGCAGCGTAGCCGTAGGGGGGGACAGGGCGAACACTGAAGCTTTCTTT. Amino acids: CASSVAVGGDRANTEAFF.

This rearrangement joins TRBV5-5 to TRBJ2-5; no definite D call. The DNA end favors TRBJ2-7, so the J call may be wrong. There are 16 residues in the CDR3. Looked up from germline, CDR1 is SGHKS and CDR2 is YYEKEE (reference sequence). The CDR3 bases are TGTGCCAGCAGCCCTATAAGACTCGTATTCTCCTACGAGCAGTACTTC. It yields the protein CASSPIRLVFSYEQYF.

Turning to this clone: A read error may produce the germline difference seen at one junction end. The V call is TRBV15, the J call TRBJ2-1; 8 nucleotides align to TRBD2. Per the germline V gene, CDR1 is LNHNV and CDR2 is YYDKDF (reference sequence). There are 12 residues in the CDR3. The CDR3: CAASGTSNEQFF. The CDR3 DNA sequence: TGTGCCGCCAGCGGGACTAGCAATGAGCAGTTCTTC.

The rearrangement links TRBV30 to TRBJ2-2; 8 bases map to TRBD2. The J segment lost 5 bases and the V segment lost 0 bases, leaving 11 bases of the junction unmatched. Germline V CDR1 and CDR2: GTSNPN, SVGIG (reference sequence). The CDR3 extends over 17 amino acids. CDR3 nucleotides: TGTGCCTGGAGTGTACCCAGCGGGAGCTATTTTACCGGGGAGCTGTTTTTT. It is translated as CAWSVPSGSYFTGELFF. Based on the CDR3 plus reference TRBV30 and TRBJ2-2, the full variable domain is SQTIHQWPATLVQPVGSPLSLECTVEGTSNPNLYWYRQAAGRGLQLLFYSVGIGQISSEVPQNLSASRPQDRQFILSSKKLLLSDSGFYLCAWSVPSGSYFTGELFFGEGSRLTVL.

This clone came up once. The chain couples TRBV27 to TRBJ2-1; TRBD2 agrees at 10 bases. J was trimmed by 6 bases and V by 3 bases; bases with no gene match: 5. From germline, CDR1 is MNHEY and CDR2 SMNVEV (reference sequence). The CDR3 length is 15 residues. For the CDR3, the DNA is TGTGCCAGCAGTTTGATACTAGCGGGAACCAATGAGCAGTTCTTC. Translating it yields CASSLILAGTNEQFF.

The chain carries TRBV10-3 and TRBJ2-7; 14 bases line up with TRBD2. Trimming removed 7 bases from V and 7 bases from J; junction bases left unmatched: 3. From germline, CDR1 is ENHRY and CDR2 SYGVKD. CDR3 size: 13 residues. CDR3 coding DNA: TGTGCCATCACCGGACTAGCGGGAGGAGAGCAGTACTTC. Its protein product is CAITGLAGGEQYF.

This sequence joins TRBV9 and TRBJ2-3; D is tentatively TRBD1 or TRBD2 (5 bases each). Trimming took 2 bases from V and 2 from J, leaving 12 bases between them. This CDR3 has 15 residues. CDR1 and CDR2 (germline): SGDLS, YYNGEE. The CDR3 loop reads CASSVATGHTDTQYF. For the CDR3, the DNA is TGTGCCAGCAGCGTCGCGACGGGGCACACAGATACGCAGTATTTT.

This chain joins TRBV27 and TRBJ2-1; D remains unclear. CDR3 length: 15 residues. CDR1 is MNHEY, CDR2 SMNVEV, per germline (reference sequence). Trimming stripped 6 bases from V and 0 bases from J, with 12 bases between. CDR3 amino acids: CASSFLDFSYNEQFF. CDR3 in DNA: TGTGCCAGCAGCTTTCTAGATTTCTCCTACAATGAGCAGTTCTTC.

This clone came up once. The chain recombines TRBV7-2 with TRBJ2-5; perhaps TRBD2 as D (6 bases). Trimming cost V 5 bases and J 11 bases, with 15 bases left between them. CDR1 is SGHTA and CDR2 is FQGNSA in the germline V gene. This CDR3 contains 12 residues. The CDR3 DNA follows: TGTGCCAGCAGCACTCCTCCGGGGGAGCAGTACTTC. Its translation: CASSTPPGEQYF. Variable domain in full (rest from reference TRBV7-2 and TRBJ2-5): GAGVSQSPSNKVTEKGKDVELRCDPISGHTALYWYRQSLGQGLEFLIYFQGNSAPDKSGLPSDRFSAERTGGSVSTLTIQRTQQEDSAVYLCASSTPPGEQYFGPGTRLLVL.

This rearrangement joins TRBV28 to TRBJ1-1, with TRBD1 as a possible D gene (5 bases). With 6 bases removed from V and 2 bases from J, the gap between germline ends came to 7 bases. The CDR3 loop spans 12 amino acids. Germline V gene lookup returns CDR1 MDHEN and CDR2 SYDVKM. CDR3 sequence reads: CASSRDNTEAFF. For the CDR3, the DNA is TGTGCCAGCAGCCGGGACAACACTGAAGCTTTCTTT.

The chain carries TRBV11-3 and TRBJ1-1; 7 bases line up with TRBD1. V was pared by 4 bases and J by 2 bases, with 4 bases of the junction left unmatched. CDR1 is SGHNT, CDR2 YENEEA, per germline. This CDR3 comprises 14 residues. The CDR3 loop reads CASSSGGKNTEAFF. CDR3 coding DNA: TGTGCCAGCAGCTCAGGGGGGAAAAACACTGAAGCTTTCTTT.

The chain employs TRBV11-2 and TRBJ2-6; 11 bases line up with TRBD2. Per germline, CDR1 SGHAT and CDR2 FQNNGV. The ends lost 5 bases at V and 0 bases at J; junction bases unmatched: 9. The CDR3 is made up of 19 amino acids. The DNA of the CDR3 is TGTGCCAGCAGCGATCGCGGACTAGCGGGTTTCTCTGGGGCCAACGTCCTGACTTTC. It codes for CASSDRGLAGFSGANVLTF. The entire variable domain, with the rest obtained from reference TRBV11-2 and TRBJ2-6, is as follows: EAGVAQSPRYKIIEKRQSVAFWCNPISGHATLYWYQQILGQGPKLLIQFQNNGVVDDSQLPKDRFSAERLKGVDSTLKIQPAKLEDSAVYLCASSDRGLAGFSGANVLTFGAGSRLTVL.

The chain is built from TRBV6-5 and TRBJ2-5; D is uncertain. CDR1 MNHEY and CDR2 SVGAGI come from the germline V gene. V was pared by 0 bases and J by 2 bases, with 13 bases between. This CDR3 has 16 residues. The CDR3 DNA is TGTGCCAGCAGTTACTCAGCAACTCGCCCTCAAGAGACCCAGTACTTC. Translation: CASSYSATRPQETQYF.

V gene TRBV7-8 combines with J gene TRBJ2-7, with TRBD2 matching over 8 bases. V was pared by 5 bases and J by 2 bases, with 14 bases of the junction left unmatched. The germline V gene encodes CDR1 SGHVS and CDR2 FQNEAQ. This CDR3 has 17 amino acids. The CDR3 region is CASSRTLAGKGAYEQYF. In DNA, the CDR3 is TGTGCCAGCAGCCGAACTCTAGCGGGTAAGGGGGCCTACGAGCAGTACTTC.

This rearrangement joins TRBV2 to TRBJ1-2, with a tentative D call TRBD1 (5 bases). V dropped 6 bases and J dropped 4 bases, with 12 bases sitting between them. The CDR3 totals 13 residues. In germline, CDR1 is SNHLY, CDR2 FYNNEI. Here the CDR3 DNA reads TGTGCCAGCAGGGCGCGGGGCGGCTATGGCTACACCTTC. Translation: CASRARGGYGYTF.

This clone has only one observation. The V gene is TRBV5-6, the J gene TRBJ2-7; D is perhaps TRBD2 (5 bases). Germline V gene data show CDR1 as SGHDT and CDR2 as YYEEEE. Trimming left V 1 base short and J 1 base short, with 15 bases between. The CDR3 runs 16 residues. CDR3 in amino acids: CASSLNLGRRSYEQYF. CDR3 sequence (DNA): TGTGCCAGCAGCTTGAATTTAGGGAGACGTTCCTACGAGCAGTACTTC.

This clone has a single count. The V call is TRBV4-2, the J call TRBJ2-1; D not resolved. The germline V and J ends were trimmed by 1 base and 7 bases, with 2 bases remaining between them. The V gene's germline CDR1 is LGHNA and CDR2 YNFKEQ. There are 11 residues in the CDR3. CDR3 bases: TGTGCCAGCAGCCAAGGAAATGAGCAGTTCTTC. It specifies CASSQGNEQFF.

The chain joins TRBV19 to TRBJ2-3; no firm D call. V lost 3 bases, J lost 3 bases, and 4 bases lay in between. The CDR3 spans 12 residues. The germline CDR1 and CDR2 sequences are LNHDA and SQIVND (reference sequence). The DNA for the CDR3 is TGTGCCAGTAGTATGGGAACAGATACGCAGTATTTT. Residues: CASSMGTDTQYF.

The genes are TRBV6-5 and TRBJ2-7; D uncertain. The CDR3 totals 15 residues. With 4 bases removed from V and 0 bases from J, the gap between germline ends came to 13 bases. Germline CDR1 reads MNHEY; CDR2 reads SVGAGI. The CDR3 protein is CASSSHSSSSYEQYF. The CDR3 DNA reads TGTGCCAGCAGTTCCCACAGTAGTAGCTCCTACGAGCAGTACTTC.

The table lists this clone with a few counts. The rearrangement joins TRBV11-2 to TRBJ2-2; 9 bases match TRBD1. Germline-derived CDR1 and CDR2 are SGHAT and FQNNGV. The CDR3 is 16 residues long. V was pared by 1 base and J by 7 bases, with 7 bases of the junction left unmatched. CDR3 in amino acids: CASSLVQGARGGELFF. CDR3 sequence (DNA): TGTGCCAGCAGCTTAGTACAGGGGGCTAGGGGCGGGGAGCTGTTTTTT.

The chain employs TRBV27 and TRBJ2-7, with 8 bases matching TRBD2. The CDR3 is made up of 17 amino acids. Germline values: CDR1 MNHEY, CDR2 SMNVEV (reference sequence). After removal of 5 bases from V and 0 bases from J, the junction contained 12 bases not matched to a gene. DNA of the CDR3: TGTGCCAGCAGTCGATCCTCTTTAGCGGGAACCTCCTACGAGCAGTACTTC. This codes for CASSRSSLAGTSYEQYF.

CDR3 in amino acids: CASSQDSASTDTQYF. CDR3 DNA sequence: TGCGCCAGCAGCCAGGATTCAGCTAGCACAGATACGCAGTATTTT. The chain uses TRBV4-3 and TRBJ2-3; D gene unclear. This CDR3 contains 15 residues. From germline, CDR1 is LGHNA and CDR2 YSLEER. V was clipped by 3 bases and J by 0 bases, with 10 bases between them.

This chain joins TRBV7-8 and TRBJ1-3, with D unresolved. Per germline, CDR1 SGHVS and CDR2 FQNEAQ. The CDR3 runs 17 residues. V lost 3 bases to trimming and J lost 0 bases, with 15 bases between them. The CDR3 reads CASSLYNKGSSGNTIYF. In nucleotides, the CDR3 is TGTGCCAGCAGCTTGTATAATAAGGGTTCCTCTGGAAACACCATATATTTT.

The chain recombines TRBV2 with TRBJ1-3; TRBD1 is a possible D gene (6 bases). Germline values: CDR1 SNHLY, CDR2 FYNNEI. V lost 8 bases and J lost 4, with 24 bases in between. The CDR3 covers 17 residues. Here the CDR3 DNA reads TGTGCCAGCTCTAAGGGGGAGGGCCCCATTCCCGGAAACACCATATATTTT. Amino acid sequence: CASSKGEGPIPGNTIYF.

This chain connects TRBV5-1 to TRBJ1-4; D remains ambiguous. Trimming pared 4 bases from V and 0 bases from J, leaving 10 bases between. Germline values: CDR1 SGHRS, CDR2 YFSETQ. The CDR3 contains 15 residues. CDR3 loop: CASSAVGATNEKLFF. In nucleotides, the CDR3 is TGCGCCAGCAGCGCAGTGGGAGCAACTAATGAAAAACTGTTTTTT.

The chain is built from TRBV19 and TRBJ2-2, with 8 bases identical to TRBD2. V lost 7 bases and J lost 4; bases outside the gene matches: 14. Germline-derived CDR1 and CDR2 are LNHDA and SQIVND (reference sequence). The CDR3 is 17 amino acids. CDR3 in amino acids: CASTIRFSGMSTGELFF. CDR3 coding DNA: TGTGCCAGTACCATTCGCTTTAGCGGGATGAGCACCGGGGAGCTGTTTTTT.

V usage is TRBV6-5 and J usage is TRBJ2-7; TRBD1 agrees at 7 bases. The CDR3 has 15 residues. CDR1 is MNHEY and CDR2 is SVGAGI in the germline V gene. J lost 0 bases, V lost 5 bases, and 7 bases had no gene match. The CDR3 bases are TGTGCCAGCAGTCCGACAGGGAAGTACTCCTACGAGCAGTACTTC. It encodes CASSPTGKYSYEQYF.

This sequence joins TRBV30 and TRBJ2-5; D gene uncertain. This CDR3 spans 11 amino acids. In germline, CDR1 is GTSNPN, CDR2 SVGIG (reference sequence). Deletions cut 5 bases from V and 5 bases from J, with 9 bases between. CDR3 DNA: TGTGCCTGGGAAGCTGTGGAGACCCAGTACTTC. Encoded protein: CAWEAVETQYF.

J is TRBJ1-2 and V is TRBV6-5, with 7 bases fitting TRBD1. Trimming removed 0 bases from V and 4 bases from J; junction bases left unmatched: 5. The length of the CDR3 is 15 residues. Germline CDR1 is MNHEY and CDR2 is SVGAGI. The CDR3, as DNA: TGTGCCAGCAGTTACTCCCAGGGGGGGACCTATGGCTACACCTTC. Translating it yields CASSYSQGGTYGYTF.